The 27 T cell receptor beta chains listed next were all sequenced from one sample in a study of radiotherapy plus CTLA-4 blockade in lung cancer. This table comes from immunoSEQ multiplex PCR, and its TCRdb copy is limited to in-frame clones, with some not included. The sample contains approximately 110,000 clones, 81% of which appear only once. This specimen consisted of peripheral blood, obtained from a patient treated with radiotherapy plus ipilimumab. The receptor source for this set is a human donor with non-small cell lung cancer that progressed on radiotherapy plus ipilimumab. Some clones in this sample may be carry-over from other donors' samples.

V usage is TRBV5-1 and J usage is TRBJ1-3; 7 bases map to TRBD1. The CDR3 contains 15 residues. The germline V gene has CDR1 SGHRS and CDR2 YFSETQ. V dropped 4 bases and J dropped 3; count of bases not matched to a gene: 7. The CDR3 region has the DNA TGCGCCAGCAGCCACGGGACAGCCTTTGGAAACACCATATATTTT. This codes for CASSHGTAFGNTIYF.

The chain couples TRBV29-1 to TRBJ2-7; tentatively, D is TRBD1 or TRBD2 (5 bases each). This CDR3 has 14 residues. The V end was cut by 4 bases, the J end by 0 bases, with 13 bases between. The germline V gene encodes CDR1 SQVTM and CDR2 ANQGSEA. The DNA for the CDR3 is TGCAGCGTTGTAGTCTGGGGGTCCTCCTACGAGCAGTACTTC. This sequence encodes CSVVVWGSSYEQYF.

The chain recombines TRBV4-3 with TRBJ2-1, with 7 bases matching TRBD2. Germline assignment: CDR1 LGHNA and CDR2 YSLEER. With V trimmed by 2 bases and J by 4 bases, 11 bases remained unmatched. The CDR3 is 17 residues long. CDR3 loop: CASSQRALSGLYNEQFF. CDR3 nucleotide sequence: TGCGCCAGCAGCCAAAGGGCCCTTAGCGGGCTATACAATGAGCAGTTCTTC.

The count of this clone is one. This sequence joins TRBV15 and TRBJ1-1, with no clear D. The CDR3 consists of 16 residues. V was shortened by 4 bases and J by 2 bases, with 17 bases between the two germline ends. The germline V gene has CDR1 LNHNV and CDR2 YYDKDF (reference sequence). CDR3 sequence: CATSTPMLRKNTEAFF. DNA for the CDR3: TGTGCCACCAGCACCCCGATGCTAAGAAAAAACACTGAAGCTTTCTTT.

The V and J genes are TRBV5-1 and TRBJ1-6, with D possibly TRBD1 on 6 matching bases. There are 18 residues in the CDR3. Germline CDR1 reads SGHRS; CDR2 reads YFSETQ. Trimming took 0 bases from V and 3 from J, leaving 16 bases between them. CDR3 bases: TGCGCCAGCAGCTTGGCCTCGGGCAGGGACAACTATAATTCACCCCTCCACTTT. Protein product: CASSLASGRDNYNSPLHF.

This clone was seen just once. The gene calls are TRBV7-6 and TRBJ2-7; D is unclear. V was trimmed by 3 bases and J by 7 bases, leaving 10 bases between them. Germline CDR1 SGHVS, CDR2 FNYEAQ. The CDR3 loop spans 12 amino acids. DNA for the CDR3: TGTGCCAGCAGCTTGGACCACGGGGAGCAGTACTTC. It translates to CASSLDHGEQYF.

This sequence joins TRBV5-1 and TRBJ2-5; D is perhaps TRBD1 (7 bases). The CDR3 consists of 16 residues. Trimming shortened V by 4 bases and J by 5 bases, and 21 bases separated the two germline ends. Germline loops: CDR1 SGHRS, CDR2 YFSETQ. The CDR3 loop reads CASSPPGGSTGETQYF. The CDR3 DNA follows: TGCGCCAGCAGCCCTCCCGGGGGATCGACAGGGGAGACCCAGTACTTC.

This chain joins TRBV5-4 and TRBJ2-7, with TRBD2 matching over 11 bases. This CDR3 has 14 amino acids. Germline V lookup: CDR1 SGHNT, CDR2 YYREEE (reference sequence). V was clipped by 1 base and J by 3 bases; unmatched bases: 0. CDR3 sequence reads: CASSLTSGGYEQYF. In DNA, the CDR3 is TGTGCCAGCAGCTTGACTAGCGGGGGCTACGAGCAGTACTTC.

The CDR3 nucleotides read TGTGCCAGTAGTGAGGGACTGCTCCAACTCTCAAGGGGCGAGCAGTACTTC. Protein: CASSEGLLQLSRGEQYF. The J gene is TRBJ2-7, the V gene TRBV19; D might be TRBD2 (6 bases). The germline V gene encodes CDR1 LNHDA and CDR2 SQIVND (reference sequence). The CDR3 has 17 amino acids. Trimming cost V 5 bases and J 6 bases, with 26 bases left between them.

The J gene is TRBJ1-4, the V gene TRBV5-1; 7 bases agree with TRBD1. The CDR3 sequence is 17 residues long. J lost 8 bases, V lost 1 base, and 14 bases had no gene match. Germline CDR1 and CDR2: SGHRS and YFSETQ. CDR3 loop: CASSLMFRGTEPEKLFF. In DNA, the CDR3 is TGCGCCAGCAGCTTGATGTTCCGGGGGACAGAACCCGAAAAACTGTTTTTT.

This chain joins TRBV19 and TRBJ2-1; TRBD2 is a possible D gene (5 bases). Trimming removed 5 bases from V and 1 base from J, with 12 bases in between. The CDR3 is 15 amino acids. Germline CDR1 reads LNHDA; CDR2 reads SQIVND (reference sequence). In nucleotides, the CDR3 is TGTGCCAGTAGTCCGGACTGGGCGTCCTACAATGAGCAGTTCTTC. Its translation: CASSPDWASYNEQFF.

The chain carries TRBV18 and TRBJ1-4; no firm D call. Trimming cost V 2 bases and J 8 bases, with 9 bases left between them. The CDR3 extends over 13 amino acids. Germline V gene sequence: CDR1 KGHSH, CDR2 LQKENI. This CDR3 is CASSPMGREKLFF. CDR3 DNA: TGTGCCAGCTCACCAATGGGCAGGGAAAAACTGTTTTTT.

This clone has just a few counts. The V gene is TRBV18, the J gene TRBJ1-1; D is perhaps TRBD1 (5 bases). The germline V and J ends were trimmed by 1 base and 3 bases, with 12 bases remaining between them. CDR1 and CDR2 (germline): KGHSH, LQKENI. CDR3 length: 15 residues. The CDR3 DNA follows: TGTGCCAGCTCACCACTGGGGCCTCCACACACTGAAGCTTTCTTT. Translation gives CASSPLGPPHTEAFF.

The table lists this clone with a few counts. V usage is TRBV29-1 and J usage is TRBJ1-3; perhaps TRBD1 as D (6 bases). This CDR3 region has 14 residues. The V and J ends lost 5 bases and 2 bases respectively, with 13 bases between them. Per germline, CDR1 SQVTM and CDR2 ANQGSEA. The chain's CDR3 is CSVTKDSAGNTIYF. The CDR3 nucleotides are TGCAGCGTTACTAAGGACAGCGCTGGAAACACCATATATTTT.

The J gene is TRBJ1-2, the V gene TRBV19; a possible D gene is TRBD1 (6 bases). Germline V lookup: CDR1 LNHDA, CDR2 SQIVND (reference sequence). The CDR3 runs to 16 residues. The V and J ends lost 5 bases and 5 bases respectively, with 21 bases between them. The CDR3 nucleotides are TGTGCCAGTAGTGAGGGACACGGAGGAAAGACGTATGGCTACACCTTC. Protein product: CASSEGHGGKTYGYTF.

As to this clone: The sample carries other DNA sequences with the same CDR3. The chain carries TRBV27 and TRBJ2-7; D remains unclear. Germline CDR1 MNHEY, CDR2 SMNVEV (reference sequence). The ends were cut back, 5 bases at V and 5 bases at J, with 22 bases in the middle. This CDR3 contains 16 residues. The CDR3 reads CASSPAGRYPPHEQYF. The DNA for the CDR3 is TGTGCCAGCAGTCCCGCCGGTCGGTACCCCCCCCACGAGCAGTACTTC.

The chain links TRBV27 to TRBJ1-5; the D gene is possibly TRBD1 (5 bases). Deletions cut 5 bases from V and 4 bases from J, with 18 bases between. The CDR3 runs 16 residues. The germline V gene has CDR1 MNHEY and CDR2 SMNVEV (reference sequence). The CDR3 DNA reads as TGTGCCAGCAGTCTCCCCCAGGGCAGGTGGAATCAGCCCCAGCATTTT. As protein: CASSLPQGRWNQPQHF.

V and J are TRBV28 and TRBJ1-5; D gene ambiguous. The V end was cut by 2 bases, the J end by 0 bases, with 11 bases between. CDR1 is MDHEN and CDR2 is SYDVKM in the germline V gene. The CDR3 spans 16 residues. In nucleotides, the CDR3 is TGTGCCAGCAGTTTAGAAGGGTTTCGTAGCAATCAGCCCCAGCATTTT. Residues: CASSLEGFRSNQPQHF. Based on the CDR3 plus reference TRBV28 and TRBJ1-5, the full variable domain is DVKVTQSSRYLVKRTGEKVFLECVQDMDHENMFWYRQDPGLGLRLIYFSYDVKMKEKGDIPEGYSVSREKKERFSLILESASTNQTSMYLCASSLEGFRSNQPQHFGDGTRLSIL.

The V and J genes are TRBV2 and TRBJ2-5; 13 bases agree with TRBD2. CDR1 is SNHLY, CDR2 FYNNEI, per germline. The CDR3 covers 15 residues. With V trimmed by 6 bases and J by 1 base, 2 bases remained unmatched. The CDR3 loop is CASSGLAGAQETQYF. The CDR3 DNA reads as TGTGCCAGCAGCGGACTAGCGGGGGCCCAAGAGACCCAGTACTTC.

The chain recombines TRBV7-8 with TRBJ2-6; D is undetermined. Trimming removed 1 base at V and 4 bases at J, with 8 bases between. The CDR3 is 15 amino acids. Germline V gives CDR1 SGHVS, CDR2 FQNEAQ. The CDR3: CASSLGRSGANVLTF. The CDR3 DNA sequence: TGTGCCAGCAGCTTAGGCAGGTCCGGGGCCAACGTCCTGACTTTC.

CDR3 nucleotide sequence: TGTGCCAGCAGTGAACAGCGGACGGGCAATTCACCCCTCCACTTT. Translated: CASSEQRTGNSPLHF. The chain joins TRBV2 to TRBJ1-6; D unclear. CDR1 is SNHLY and CDR2 is FYNNEI in the germline V gene. Trimming removed 2 bases at V and 7 bases at J, with 12 bases between. The CDR3 spans 15 residues.

This clone came up a few times. V is TRBV19 and J is TRBJ2-6, with 10 bases fitting TRBD1. Germline V CDR1 and CDR2: LNHDA, SQIVND (reference sequence). The CDR3 is 17 residues long. Unmatched junction bases numbered 4, after V lost 5 bases and J lost 0 bases. The CDR3, as DNA: TGTGCCAGTAGTCGGGGGGACAGGGGCTCTGGGGCCAACGTCCTGACTTTC. This codes for CASSRGDRGSGANVLTF.

The chain employs TRBV15 and TRBJ1-5; D is perhaps TRBD1 (5 bases). The germline V gene has CDR1 LNHNV and CDR2 YYDKDF (reference sequence). The CDR3 is 14 residues long. V was trimmed by 5 bases and J by 4 bases, leaving 12 bases between them. The CDR3 DNA sequence: TGTGCCACCAGCGGTAGGGGAGAGAATCAGCCCCAGCATTTT. This codes for CATSGRGENQPQHF.

This rearrangement joins TRBV25-1 to TRBJ1-3; D is unresolved. CDR3 length: 14 amino acids. The V end lost 6 bases, the J end lost 1 base, and 10 bases lay between the germline ends. The germline CDR1 and CDR2 sequences are MGHDK and SYGVNS. The CDR3 is CASSGLNSGNTIYF. For the CDR3, the DNA is TGTGCCAGCAGCGGGCTCAATTCTGGAAACACCATATATTTT.

The chain is built from TRBV7-9 and TRBJ2-1, with D unresolved. The germline V and J ends were trimmed by 1 base and 7 bases, with 14 bases remaining between them. This CDR3 spans 15 amino acids. Germline V CDR1 and CDR2: SEHNR, FQNEAQ (reference sequence). CDR3 residues: CASSLVYRDGNEQFF. The CDR3 DNA sequence: TGTGCCAGCAGCTTAGTCTATAGGGATGGGAATGAGCAGTTCTTC.

The chain employs TRBV6-6 and TRBJ2-3, with D unclear. The germline V and J ends were trimmed by 6 bases and 2 bases, with 15 bases remaining between them. Germline values: CDR1 MNHNY, CDR2 SVGAGI (reference sequence). This CDR3 has 15 amino acids. CDR3 bases: TGTGCCAGCAGCCCTGCGCTGCTATTCACAGATACGCAGTATTTT. It specifies CASSPALLFTDTQYF.

This clone appeared a single time. The rearrangement uses TRBV2 and TRBJ1-2; a weak D match, TRBD1 (5 bases). Trimming took 2 bases from V and 7 from J, leaving 11 bases between them. Germline values: CDR1 SNHLY, CDR2 FYNNEI. The CDR3 consists of 13 residues. For the CDR3, the DNA is TGTGCCAGCAGTGAATGGACAATCCGTGGCTACACCTTC. Amino acid sequence: CASSEWTIRGYTF.